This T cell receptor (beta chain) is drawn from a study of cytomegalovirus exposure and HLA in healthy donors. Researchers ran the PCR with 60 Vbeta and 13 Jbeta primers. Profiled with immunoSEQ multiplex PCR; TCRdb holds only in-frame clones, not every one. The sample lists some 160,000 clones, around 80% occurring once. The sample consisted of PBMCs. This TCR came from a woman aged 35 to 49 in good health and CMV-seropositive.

This CDR3 is CASSQLTSGSLAGELFF. CDR3 bases: TGTGCCAGCAGCCAACTGACTAGCGGGAGTCTCGCCGGGGAGCTGTTTTTT. This chain uses TRBV9 with TRBJ2-2; the match to TRBD2 covers 12 bases. Germline V gene sequence: CDR1 SGDLS, CDR2 YYNGEE. The CDR3 runs 17 residues. V gave up 4 bases and J gave up 6 bases; unmatched junction bases: 10.